The 16 T cell receptor beta chains in this list originate from one sample, sequenced in a study of shared clonotypes between healthy human individuals. Sequenced by immunoSEQ multiplex PCR; TCRdb stores in-frame clones only, minus some. The sample consists of about 500,000 clones, over 60% of them appearing once. The sequencing sample was made of PBMCs. These TCRs come from a middle-aged woman in good health. Some clones in this sample may be carry-over from other donors' samples.

The V and J genes are TRBV27 and TRBJ2-1, with D tentatively TRBD1 (6 bases). CDR3 length: 12 residues. V lost 2 bases and J 9 bases, leaving 8 bases between the germline ends. Germline CDR1 MNHEY, CDR2 SMNVEV (reference sequence). This CDR3 reads CASSLLRGEQFF. The CDR3 DNA reads as TGTGCCAGCAGTTTACTCAGGGGTGAGCAGTTCTTC.

For this clone: A read error likely explains this, since a far larger clone differs by one base. Other DNA variants within this sample encode the same CDR3. The V and J genes are TRBV29-1 and TRBJ1-1, with D possibly matching TRBD1 (5 bases). Germline-derived CDR1 and CDR2 are SQVTM and ANQGSEA. The CDR3 loop spans 14 amino acids. The CDR3 DNA reads as TGCAGCGTCCTCGGTTGGGGGTCGGACACTGAAACTTTCTTT. Translation gives CSVLGWGSDTETFF.

The chain combines TRBV18 with TRBJ2-7, with D unclear. There are 13 residues in the CDR3. In germline, CDR1 is KGHSH, CDR2 LQKENI. The V end was cut by 4 bases, the J end by 6 bases, with 13 bases between. CDR3 loop: CASSRDNKGEQYF. DNA of the CDR3: TGTGCCAGCTCACGAGACAATAAGGGCGAGCAGTACTTC.

V usage is TRBV27 and J usage is TRBJ2-1, with D uncertain. CDR1 MNHEY and CDR2 SMNVEV come from the germline V gene (reference sequence). There are 15 residues in the CDR3. Trimming cost V 6 bases and J 0 bases, with 12 bases left between them. The CDR3 nucleotides read TGTGCCAGCAGCCTACTGATTGACTCCTACAATGAGCAGTTCTTC. Its protein is CASSLLIDSYNEQFF.

This chain joins TRBV9 and TRBJ2-3; TRBD2 matches 7 bases. The CDR3 is 16 amino acids. Germline V gene sequence: CDR1 SGDLS, CDR2 YYNGEE. The V and J ends lost 1 base and 0 bases, in that order; junction bases with no gene match: 5. The CDR3 spells CASSVLADASTDTQYF. The CDR3 DNA reads TGTGCCAGCAGCGTACTAGCGGACGCTAGCACAGATACGCAGTATTTT.

This clone was seen only a few times. The V and J genes are TRBV7-9 and TRBJ1-4; 7 bases fit TRBD1. This CDR3 spans 15 amino acids. V lost 5 bases to trimming and J lost 5 bases; unmatched junction nucleotides: 8. Germline V lookup: CDR1 SEHNR, CDR2 FQNEAQ (reference sequence). This CDR3 reads CASSPTGNGNEKLFF. The CDR3 DNA reads TGTGCCAGCAGCCCGACAGGGAACGGGAATGAAAAACTGTTTTTT.

Turning to this clone: With a far larger clone one base away, a read error is the likely cause. This sequence joins TRBV29-1 and TRBJ2-5; 7 nucleotides agree with TRBD1. V was pared by 7 bases and J by 5 bases, with 7 bases of the junction left unmatched. This CDR3 spans 12 amino acids. Germline V gene lookup returns CDR1 SQVTM and CDR2 ANQGSEA. The chain's CDR3 is CSGGTAHETQYF. CDR3 bases: TGCAGCGGGGGGACAGCCCATGAGACCCAGTACTTC.

Comments on this clone: This sequence is one base from a far larger clone and is likely a read error. The same CDR3 is also encoded by other DNA sequences in this sample. This chain connects TRBV25-1 to TRBJ1-6; the D is unclear. The germline V gene encodes CDR1 MGHDK and CDR2 SYGVNS. The CDR3 length is 13 residues. DNA of the CDR3: TGTGCCAGCAGCGAATCTGAGAATTCACCCCTCCACTTT. Protein: CASSESENSPLHF.

This clone was seen a handful of times. The sample carries other DNA sequences with the same CDR3. The chain has TRBV7-3 and TRBJ1-1; D gene ambiguous. CDR3 length: 12 amino acids. CDR1 SGHTA and CDR2 FQGTGA come from the germline V gene. V gave up 6 bases and J gave up 1 base, with 6 bases separating them. The CDR3 protein is CASSTGNTEAFF. The DNA for the CDR3 is TGTGCCAGCAGTACGGGGAACACTGAAGCTTTCTTT. The entire variable domain, with the rest obtained from reference TRBV7-3 and TRBJ1-1, is as follows: GAGVSQTPSNKVTEKGKYVELRCDPISGHTALYWYRQSLGQGPEFLIYFQGTGAADDSGLPNDRFFAVRPEGSVSTLKIQRTERGDSAVYLCASSTGNTEAFFGQGTRLTVV.

The rearrangement joins TRBV30 to TRBJ2-5; D is uncertain. The CDR3 consists of 12 residues. Germline V gene lookup returns CDR1 GTSNPN and CDR2 SVGIG (reference sequence). V lost 0 bases to trimming and J lost 5 bases, with 7 bases between them. The CDR3 sequence: CAWSVVRETQYF. CDR3 sequence (DNA): TGTGCCTGGAGTGTAGTGAGGGAGACCCAGTACTTC.

V usage is TRBV5-4 and J usage is TRBJ2-3, with TRBD2 matching over 7 bases. The germline V gene encodes CDR1 SGHNT and CDR2 YYREEE (reference sequence). The CDR3 is 16 amino acids. V shed 3 bases and J 2 bases; nucleotides not matched to a gene: 9. The CDR3 bases are TGTGCCAGCAGCTCTCAGACTAGCAGGTTCACAGATACGCAGTATTTT. Its protein is CASSSQTSRFTDTQYF.

In this sample, this clone turned up once. V usage is TRBV19 and J usage is TRBJ2-7; 9 bases align to TRBD1. The CDR3 runs 14 residues. Per the germline V gene, CDR1 is LNHDA and CDR2 is SQIVND (reference sequence). The V and J ends lost 1 base and 4 bases, in that order; junction bases with no gene match: 2. The CDR3 is CASSIAGTGYEQYF. CDR3 DNA sequence: TGTGCCAGTAGTATAGCGGGGACAGGGTACGAGCAGTACTTC.

V usage is TRBV6-6 and J usage is TRBJ2-3; D gene ambiguous. This CDR3 spans 14 amino acids. CDR1 and CDR2 from the germline V gene are MNHNY and SVGAGI (reference sequence). V was pared by 4 bases and J by 2 bases, with 10 bases between. The CDR3 DNA follows: TGTGCCAGCAGTTTCGGGCCCTTCACAGATACGCAGTATTTT. It is translated as CASSFGPFTDTQYF.

Note on this clone: A read error is possible here, since a much larger clone lies one base away. J is TRBJ1-4 and V is TRBV28; possibly TRBD1 for D (5 bases). The ends were cut back, 2 bases at V and 6 bases at J, with 10 bases in the middle. Germline assignment: CDR1 MDHEN and CDR2 SYDVKM. CDR3 length equals 14 residues. CDR3 region: CASSLQGGDEKLFF. The CDR3 DNA reads TGTGCCAGCAGTTTACAGGGAGGGGATGAAAAACTGTTTTTT.

This clone appeared a single time. The chain joins TRBV10-1 to TRBJ2-2, with D perhaps TRBD1 or TRBD2 (5 bases each). This CDR3 has 12 residues. The V and J ends lost 6 bases and 3 bases respectively, with 5 bases between them. Germline loops: CDR1 WNHNN, CDR2 SYGVQD (reference sequence). CDR3 region: CASRGDTGELFF. For the CDR3, the DNA is TGCGCCAGCAGGGGGGACACCGGGGAGCTGTTTTTT.

The chain is built from TRBV15 and TRBJ2-7; 14 bases agree with TRBD2. This CDR3 has 14 residues. Per the germline V gene, CDR1 is LNHNV and CDR2 is YYDKDF (reference sequence). The V segment lost 6 bases and the J segment 6 bases; nucleotides outside the gene matches: 4. CDR3 loop: CATRRTSGRFEQYF. DNA of the CDR3: TGTGCCACCAGAAGGACTAGCGGGAGGTTCGAGCAGTACTTC.